This T cell receptor beta chain stems from a study of vaccination effects on CD4 cells after COVID-19. As for the study in general: A few convalescent patients were sampled after vaccination (early and late). The post-vaccine samples were taken, at the median, 72 days after the second dose.

The V end was cut by 0 bases, the J end by 2 bases, with 7 bases between. CDR1 and CDR2 (germline): GTSNPN, SVGIG (reference sequence). The CDR3 has 13 amino acids. Assay: immunoSEQ multiplex PCR; the TCRdb copy retains only in-frame clones and omits some. Among some 50,000 clones listed, 65% to 75% were seen once. Subsequent to about 10 days of culture, CD4+ T cells were isolated. PCR confirmed that the person was infected with SARS-CoV-2 between March and December 2020. Each participant received a vaccine that was either BNT162b2 or mRNA-1273, given as two doses. On both days 3 and 7, half of the culture medium was replaced with IL-2 medium. About this clone: Its specificity is not known.

Study conclusions and caveats: After vaccination, at late timepoints, clones induced by infection and by vaccine contracted markedly.

This TCR derives from a human donor who had a prior SARS-CoV-2 infection. The sequencing here drew on CD4+ T cells from PBMCs cultured without peptide, taken after COVID-19 vaccination. V gene TRBV30 combines with J gene TRBJ1-2; D is undetermined. CDR3 DNA sequence: TGTGCCTGGAGTGTACTAGGGAACTATGGCTACACCTTC. Protein: CAWSVLGNYGYTF. The full variable domain, completed using reference TRBV30 and TRBJ1-2, is SQTIHQWPATLVQPVGSPLSLECTVEGTSNPNLYWYRQAAGRGLQLLFYSVGIGQISSEVPQNLSASRPQDRQFILSSKKLLLSDSGFYLCAWSVLGNYGYTFGSGTRLTVV.